The clone carrying this T cell receptor beta chain has more than one count but fewer than ten. This sample was taken from a study of patients and donors after allogeneic stem cell transplantation. In germline, CDR1 is SQVTM, CDR2 ANQGSEA. V trimming: 4 bases; J trimming: 7 bases; junction bases outside the gene matches: 2. CDR3 length equals 12 residues. Using its own MiXCR run on the RT-PCR reads, TCRdb lists one record per CDR3 protein. The repertoire holds roughly 960,000 distinct CDR3 sequences, with around 17% as singletons. This receptor was obtained from a human donor who was either an allogeneic HSCT recipient or a stem cell or donor lymphocyte infusion donor (not recorded which). It is not recorded whose cells these are; they may come from a transplant donor. The chain employs TRBV29-1 and TRBJ1-2; 11 bases match TRBD1. Material: blood, either unsorted or a sorted T cell fraction (not recorded which). For the CDR3, the DNA is TGCAGCGTTGGGACAGGGGGCGGTGGCTACACCTTC. Protein sequence: CSVGTGGGGYTF.